The source of this T cell receptor (beta chain) is a study of T cell repertoires in cytomegalovirus infection. Study context: CMV epitopes in the study were HLA-C-restricted (recently identified) and HLA-B-restricted (well studied). Study observations and caveats: There were HLA-C-restricted CMV-specific TCR beta clonotypes dominating the ex vivo response. Adding up the frequency of public TCR beta families identified people who carried CMV plus the relevant HLA.

TCRdb independently ran MiXCR on the reads; one entry per CDR3 protein. The sample contains about 570,000 distinct CDR3 sequences, about 40% of which appear only once. Germline CDR1 SGHVS, CDR2 FNYEAQ. V was shortened by 0 bases and J by 4 bases, with 9 bases between the two germline ends. The CDR3 loop spans 14 amino acids. As concerns this clonotype: What it recognizes is unknown.

The chain joins TRBV7-6 to TRBJ2-5; tentatively, D is TRBD2 (5 bases). Sequenced here: cultured PBMCs, sampled from culture after CMV antigen stimulation. This TCR was sampled from a human donor in good health (CMV status not recorded). Some clones in this sample may be carry-over from other donors' samples. The chain's CDR3 is CASSLAVAGETQYF. CDR3 coding DNA: TGTGCCAGCAGCTTAGCGGTGGCGGGAGAGACCCAGTACTTC.